A single sample is the source of the 22 T cell receptor beta chains below, sequenced in a study of shared clonotypes between healthy human individuals. Generated by immunoSEQ multiplex PCR, the TCRdb table keeps only in-frame clones and is missing some. Of some 2,400,000 clones listed, 90% to 96% were seen once; the top ten hold approximately 0.13%. The sample taken for sequencing was naive CD4+ T cells sorted from blood. Subset noted: CD45RA+ positively selected. The receptor set was obtained from a man younger than 35 in good health.

This clone was seen once. The V and J genes are TRBV6-5 and TRBJ1-6; D gene ambiguous. CDR1 and CDR2 (germline): MNHEY, SVGAGI. The CDR3 has 15 residues. The V gene lost 2 bases and the J gene lost 2 bases, with 7 bases spanning the gap. CDR3 in amino acids: CASSYRVPYNSPLHF. CDR3 nucleotides: TGTGCCAGCAGTTACAGGGTACCCTATAATTCACCCCTCCACTTT.

The sample holds one count of this clone. The chain employs TRBV9 and TRBJ2-2; D possibly corresponds to TRBD1 (6 bases). This CDR3 has 16 amino acids. Between the trimmed V and J ends, which lost 3 bases and 4 bases, there was a span of 16 bases. Looked up from germline, CDR1 is SGDLS and CDR2 is YYNGEE. DNA of the CDR3: TGTGCCAGCAGCGGAATTACAGGGATTGGCACCGGGGAGCTGTTTTTT. Protein product: CASSGITGIGTGELFF.

This clone was seen a single time. The CDR3 loop is CASSLRDRAYNEQFF. CDR3 coding DNA: TGTGCCAGCTCGCTCCGGGACAGGGCCTACAATGAGCAGTTCTTC. This chain uses TRBV18 with TRBJ2-1, with 9 nucleotides matching TRBD1. CDR1 is KGHSH, CDR2 LQKENI, per germline. The V segment lost 6 bases and the J segment 2 bases; nucleotides outside the gene matches: 5. CDR3 length: 15 amino acids.

The gene calls are TRBV6-5 and TRBJ2-7; perhaps TRBD1 as D (6 bases). The CDR3 extends over 15 amino acids. With 5 bases removed from V and 7 bases from J, the gap between germline ends came to 21 bases. The germline V gene has CDR1 MNHEY and CDR2 SVGAGI. DNA of the CDR3: TGTGCCAGCAGTAGAGGGACAAAGAAACGAAGGGAGCAGTACTTC. Its protein is CASSRGTKKRREQYF.

This clone was observed a single time. V and J are TRBV7-9 and TRBJ2-2; no clear D. V was cut by 3 bases and J by 5 bases, with 13 bases left in between. The CDR3 is made up of 15 amino acids. From germline, CDR1 is SEHNR and CDR2 FQNEAQ (reference sequence). The CDR3 here is CASSFFGFVTGELFF. The CDR3 bases are TGTGCCAGCAGCTTTTTCGGGTTTGTTACCGGGGAGCTGTTTTTT.

The V gene is TRBV2, the J gene TRBJ1-4; 7 positions match TRBD1. Germline V gene lookup returns CDR1 SNHLY and CDR2 FYNNEI. V shed 8 bases, J shed 2 bases, and the junction held 5 bases outside the gene matches. The CDR3 length is 14 residues. The CDR3 nucleotides read TGTGCCAGCCAAGCACAGGGGACTAATGAAAAACTGTTTTTT. Encoded protein: CASQAQGTNEKLFF.

The CDR3 nucleotides are TGTGCCAGCTCACCACCGGCCAAGGCCTCCTACGAGCAGTACTTC. Protein product: CASSPPAKASYEQYF. The rearrangement links TRBV18 to TRBJ2-7; the D is unclear. The CDR3 loop spans 15 amino acids. V was pared by 0 bases and J by 0 bases, with 9 bases between. The germline V gene encodes CDR1 KGHSH and CDR2 LQKENI.

The rearrangement joins TRBV6-5 to TRBJ1-2; D call uncertain. The CDR3 spans 14 residues. Germline lookup yields CDR1 MNHEY and CDR2 SVGAGI. Trimming shortened V by 0 bases and J by 1 base, and 6 bases separated the two germline ends. DNA of the CDR3: TGTGCCAGCAGTTACTCAGGCAATAACTATGGCTACACCTTC. Its protein is CASSYSGNNYGYTF.

This clone came up once. The chain is built from TRBV4-2 and TRBJ2-5, with 9 bases matching TRBD2. Germline V gene lookup returns CDR1 LGHNA and CDR2 YNFKEQ. Germline trimming cut 1 base from V and 2 bases from J; bases unmatched to any gene: 2. This CDR3 contains 15 residues. For the CDR3, the DNA is TGTGCCAGCAGCCAAGCCCTAGCGGGGCAAGAGACCCAGTACTTC. This translates into CASSQALAGQETQYF.

The CDR3 DNA reads TGTGCCAGCAGTTCGCCCCTAGGGGCCAACGTCCTGACTTTC. Protein product: CASSSPLGANVLTF. J is TRBJ2-6 and V is TRBV28; no clear D gene. Germline CDR1 is MDHEN and CDR2 is SYDVKM. Trimming removed 4 bases from V and 4 bases from J, with 8 bases in between. The CDR3 extends over 14 amino acids.

The chain couples TRBV6-5 to TRBJ2-5; unclear D gene. This CDR3 contains 14 residues. V was shortened by 2 bases and J by 5 bases, with 12 bases between the two germline ends. The germline V gene has CDR1 MNHEY and CDR2 SVGAGI. The CDR3, as DNA: TGTGCCAGCAGTTACCTGGCTGCCAGGGAGACCCAGTACTTC. Protein product: CASSYLAARETQYF.

J is TRBJ2-7 and V is TRBV25-1, with 8 positions matching TRBD1. V shed 7 bases, J shed 5 bases, and the junction held 10 bases outside the gene matches. Germline V CDR1 and CDR2: MGHDK, SYGVNS. This CDR3 spans 14 amino acids. The CDR3 reads CASTLGQGADEQYF. For the CDR3, the DNA is TGTGCCAGCACCCTTGGACAGGGAGCAGACGAGCAGTACTTC.

The rearrangement joins TRBV19 to TRBJ1-2, with 7 positions matching TRBD1. The CDR3 runs 14 residues. Germline loops: CDR1 LNHDA, CDR2 SQIVND (reference sequence). V lost 6 bases, J lost 2 bases, and 6 bases stayed unmatched. CDR3 protein: CASSTTGWNYGYTF. CDR3 coding DNA: TGTGCCAGTAGCACGACAGGGTGGAACTATGGCTACACCTTC.

V is TRBV25-1 and J is TRBJ2-7; a possible D gene is TRBD1 (5 bases). Germline CDR1 and CDR2: MGHDK and SYGVNS. Between the trimmed V and J ends, which lost 4 bases and 3 bases, there was a span of 13 bases. There are 14 residues in the CDR3. The CDR3 sequence is CASSGQGTGYEQYF. In DNA, the CDR3 is TGTGCCAGCAGTGGGCAGGGAACCGGCTACGAGCAGTACTTC.

In this sample, this clone turned up once. The chain uses TRBV4-2 and TRBJ2-3; no clear D. This CDR3 contains 14 residues. In germline, CDR1 is LGHNA, CDR2 YNFKEQ. Trimming removed 6 bases from V and 0 bases from J, with 10 bases in between. Here the CDR3 DNA reads TGTGCCAGCAGTGAAGGGTCCAGCACAGATACGCAGTATTTT. Residues: CASSEGSSTDTQYF.

V gene TRBV10-3 combines with J gene TRBJ2-3; 8 nucleotides align to TRBD2. The germline V gene has CDR1 ENHRY and CDR2 SYGVKD. V was clipped by 4 bases and J by 0 bases; unmatched bases: 9. This CDR3 region has 17 residues. The CDR3, as DNA: TGTGCCATCAGTGTAACAACGCGGGGGGCTAGCACAGATACGCAGTATTTT. It is translated as CAISVTTRGASTDTQYF.

V gene TRBV29-1 combines with J gene TRBJ2-7; D possibly corresponds to TRBD2 (6 bases). This CDR3 contains 14 residues. V shed 0 bases and J shed 2 bases, with 11 bases lying between them. The germline V gene has CDR1 SQVTM and CDR2 ANQGSEA. The CDR3 DNA sequence: TGCAGCGTTGAAGAGCGGGGTAGAACCTACGAGCAGTACTTC. As protein: CSVEERGRTYEQYF.

The V call is TRBV4-3, the J call TRBJ2-4; D is possibly TRBD1 (5 bases). The CDR3 length is 18 residues. Germline-derived CDR1 and CDR2 are LGHNA and YSLEER. Trimming took 2 bases from V and 8 from J, leaving 25 bases between them. CDR3 DNA sequence: TGCGCCAGCAGCCAATTTACAGGTACCCTAGTGGATGAAGACATTCAGTACTTC. Amino acid sequence: CASSQFTGTLVDEDIQYF.

The rearrangement joins TRBV5-4 to TRBJ1-6, with unresolved D. Germline V gene lookup returns CDR1 SGHNT and CDR2 YYREEE (reference sequence). V lost 0 bases, J lost 8 bases, and 15 bases lay in between. The CDR3 loop spans 16 amino acids. The CDR3: CASSLDPGTSYSPLHF. The CDR3 DNA sequence: TGTGCCAGCAGCTTGGATCCAGGAACCTCCTATTCACCCCTCCACTTT.

This clone showed up just once. This chain uses TRBV6-1 with TRBJ2-3; perhaps D is TRBD1 or TRBD2 (6 bases each). This CDR3 is built from 15 residues. From germline, CDR1 is MNHNS and CDR2 SASEGT. Between the trimmed V and J ends, which lost 3 bases and 3 bases, there was a span of 13 bases. CDR3 in amino acids: CASSDFRGGTDTQYF. CDR3 nucleotides: TGTGCCAGCAGTGATTTCAGGGGAGGAACAGATACGCAGTATTTT.

J is TRBJ2-3 and V is TRBV7-9; 7 bases agree with TRBD1. The length of the CDR3 is 16 residues. Germline CDR1 reads SEHNR; CDR2 reads FQNEAQ (reference sequence). J gave up 2 bases and V 2 bases, and 7 bases lay outside the gene matches. The CDR3 nucleotides are TGTGCCAGCAGCTTACTGCCAGGGGGACACACAGATACGCAGTATTTT. This gives the protein CASSLLPGGHTDTQYF.

This chain uses TRBV4-1 with TRBJ1-5; D possibly corresponds to TRBD1 (5 bases). Trimming removed 1 base at V and 7 bases at J, with 20 bases between. The CDR3 consists of 17 residues. Germline lookup yields CDR1 MGHRA and CDR2 YSYEKL. The CDR3 nucleotides are TGCGCCAGCAGCCAAGGGAGGGCAGGGCGAAATAACCAGCCCCAGCATTTT. Protein product: CASSQGRAGRNNQPQHF.